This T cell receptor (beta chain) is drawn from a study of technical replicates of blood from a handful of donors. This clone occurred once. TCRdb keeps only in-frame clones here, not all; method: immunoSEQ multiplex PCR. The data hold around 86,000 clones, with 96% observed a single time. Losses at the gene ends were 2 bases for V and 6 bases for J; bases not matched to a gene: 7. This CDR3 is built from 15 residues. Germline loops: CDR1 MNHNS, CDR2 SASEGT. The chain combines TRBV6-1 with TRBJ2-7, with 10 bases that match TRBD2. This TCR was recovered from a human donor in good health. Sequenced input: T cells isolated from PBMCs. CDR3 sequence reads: CASSELIAGGSEQYF. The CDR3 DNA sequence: TGTGCCAGCAGTGAATTGATAGCGGGGGGCTCCGAGCAGTACTTC.